This T cell receptor beta chain was observed in a study of cytomegalovirus exposure and HLA in healthy donors (dated by TCRdb to the late 2010s). Describing the broader study: An earlier analysis of 587 of the donors reported 276 Gb of sequence data and roughly 100 million unique TCR beta sequences from about 179 million T cells. The study used immunosequencing to profile the T cell repertoires of about 670 subjects and linked those repertoires to cytomegalovirus serostatus. HLA typing covered class I and class II loci at four-digit resolution. On average, about 200,000 unique TCR beta nucleotide sequences were sequenced per donor among 398 genotyped donors of the cohort, with 15% to 20% of those sequences being non-productive. A later genetic analysis used genome-wide SNP genotypes for about 60% of the roughly 700 donors, treating that subset as a discovery cohort. An early release that covered 640 HLA-typed donors contained about 290 gigabases of sequencing data and tens of millions of unique TCR sequences. In a later analysis, previously published TCR beta repertoires from about 640 donors were re-analyzed and high-resolution HLA genotyping was added so that TCR occurrence patterns could be studied. The number of donors typed differed by locus, with 629-630 for A, B, C, DRB1 and DQB1, roughly 550 for DQA1, approximately 580 for DPA1, and some 470 for DPB1. Donor age, sex, ethnicity and CMV serostatus were compiled together with the repertoire data. The aim of the study was to test whether cataloging public T cell receptors could identify signatures of past pathogen exposure. Among the roughly 390 genotyped donors, 75% to 90% belonged to the genetic ancestry cluster associated with self-reported Caucasian donors. Rather than using new phenotypic data, the later analysis identified candidate immune exposures from TCR beta sequences and from how often those sequences occurred across donors. About five DR-DQ haplotypes were treated as single units for association and clustering because of strong linkage in the cohort. High-throughput TCR immunosequencing, statistical association of individual TCRs with disease status, and machine learning were combined to predict cytomegalovirus infection status. Besides the first cohort of more than 650 subjects, a separate validation cohort made up of about 120 different subjects was used. All discovery cohort repertoires had been generated using a single sequencing platform. In an earlier analysis of 550 to 700 of the donors, high-throughput TCR beta sequencing was used to judge whether each TCR beta V gene segment behaved as functional or pseudogenic.

Library preparation employed the immunoSEQ multiplex PCR assay. For the multiplex PCR, a mixture combining 60 forward primers for TCR Vbeta segments and 13 reverse primers for TCR Jbeta segments was used. Amplification of the CDR3 region of rearranged TCR beta genes was performed with a multiplex PCR assay on genomic DNA. Amplified TCR beta libraries were sequenced as 87-base-pair reads on the Illumina HiSeq System. As for how the authors treated the data: Across the 500 to 850 repertoires, a later analysis counted some 81 million unique TCR beta chains, 8.5 million to 12 million of which were shared by at least two donors. Raw reads were error-corrected and collapsed into unique sequences by a nearest-neighbor algorithm in which closely related sequences were merged to remove PCR and sequencing errors. V, D and J gene segments were assigned by aligning CDR3 sequences to IMGT reference sequences. For a sequence to be retained, a match of at least six nucleotides was required to both a V gene segment and a J gene segment. Rearrangements were called productive when the CDR3 lacked stop codons and stayed in frame with V and J; all others were non-productive. Following IMGT convention, CDR3 was defined as the stretch from the second conserved V-encoded cysteine to the conserved J-encoded phenylalanine. Sequences without an unambiguous match to a single V gene segment were excluded from the earlier analysis of 450 to 750 of the donors. An earlier analysis of several hundred of the donors called V segments functional above 56.7% productive rearrangements and segregating when the between-donor standard deviation exceeded 5%. A statistical classification framework was developed to diagnose cytomegalovirus status using the catalog of TCR beta chain sequences. In a later analysis, TCR nucleotide sequences were compared against IMGT/GENE-DB human TR gene sequences so that V and J genes could be assigned. The TCRdist pipeline was used in a later analysis to assign CDR3 sequences and most-parsimonious VDJ recombination scenarios. In a later analysis, each TCR beta chain was defined by its CDR3 amino acid sequence together with its V-gene family, and reads without a unique V-gene family were excluded. A later analysis removed 592 highly shared, low-generation-probability nucleotide sequences to deal with suspected cross-contamination and a sequencing artifact. A later analysis calculated a clonal expansion index for each public chain from normalized within-repertoire ranks of inferred template counts. In a later analysis, generation probabilities were computed using a VDJ recombination model fitted to out-of-frame rearrangements, and the results were checked against IGoR. In a later analysis, hypergeometric tests were used to score TCR-TCR, TCR-HLA and TCR-CMV co-occurrence, with a repertoire-size bias correction applied to TCR pairs. False discovery rates were estimated in a later analysis by permuting HLA or CMV assignments 20 times. In a later analysis, co-occurring TCRs were grouped with DBSCAN, and TCRdist sequence similarity was added when clustering was performed within HLA-allele-positive subsets. Repertoires with fewer than 30,000 or more than 120,000 public chains, plus five repertoires with anomalous nucleotide sharing, were excluded from co-occurrence clustering. TCRdb's version of the immuneACCESS table is confined to in-frame rearrangements and falls short of the full clone set. An unresolved V gene accounts for under half of the shortfall where checked; the remainder is of unknown origin. Clone size and the V and J calls come from that table; the DNA yielded D and trimming. Counted in this sample were some 180,000 clones; about three quarters of them appeared once. 1.5% to 2% of the sample is taken by the ten largest.

Of note for this clone: The antigen it recognizes is unknown. The sample holds no much larger clone one base away, and base qualities are not on file.

Germline trimming: 4 bases from V, 0 bases from J; junction bases outside gene matches: 8. Via the germline V gene, CDR1 is SGHRS and CDR2 YFSETQ. From the cysteine through the phenylalanine, the CDR3 covers 18 amino acids. Only CDR3 DNA remains: 54 bases, in frame from the first base. The cohort consisted of 650 to 850 healthy bone marrow donors. At the time of sampling, every cohort member was nominally healthy, though immune exposures that went unrecorded were likely present. The donor tested CMV seronegative, placing the donor among the 300 to 450 seronegative members of the cohort. Every donor gave a peripheral blood sample, and the peripheral blood mononuclear cells from that sample were used for TCR beta sequencing. The Qiagen DNeasy Blood Extraction Kit was used to extract genomic DNA from the blood cell samples. Overall study results and their limits: Most TCR sequences were observed very rarely across donors, whereas some public TCRs were present in many individuals. The authors suggested that the approach could potentially be extended to other disease states and immunological phenotypes. A later analysis found that most CMV-associated TCR beta chains appeared HLA-restricted, with HLA associations seemingly driven largely by CMV exposure. Compared with the 666-donor mean, donors in an Asian-associated ancestry cluster had fewer N-insertions in productive TCRs, according to a later genetic analysis. A later genetic analysis associated a missense DCLRE1C variant with V-gene and J-gene trimming of TCR beta chains, and an independent cohort replicated the association. A later analysis associated 15,000 to 20,000 TCR beta sequences with specific HLA alleles at a false discovery rate of 0.05. In a later analysis, several top co-occurrence clusters were reported to appear linked to parvovirus B19, influenza, CMV and Epstein-Barr virus. A further reported finding was that TCR beta sequences accurately predicted the HLA-A and HLA-B alleles for most subjects in the first cohort. In an earlier analysis of 587 of the donors, most TCR beta V segments appeared in productive rearrangements about 90% or about 30% of the time, broadly matching IMGT annotations. Correlated functional status among segregating V segments might reflect linkage disequilibrium, but an unknown experimental factor could not be ruled out. CMV serostatus was the only immune exposure information available for the cohort. Roughly uniform sequencing depth across donors was assumed in presence/absence analyses, although this assumption may not hold. Strong co-occurrence of HLA alleles, especially DR and DQ, made assigning TCR associations to individual alleles difficult. Because some donors lacked HLA typing at each locus, the association tests relied only on the typed subset. A group of highly shared sequence variants was considered likely to be a technical artifact of the sequencing pipeline. In both the original and validation cohorts, the classifier was reported to diagnose cytomegalovirus status with high specificity and sensitivity. This cohort had only TCR beta chains sequenced, and the lack of alpha or paired-chain data limited which features could be detected. In a later analysis, TCR association rates were found to vary across HLA loci, with the most associated TCRs seen for DRB1 alleles and the fewest for HLA-C alleles. A few of the identified cytomegalovirus-associated TCR beta chains were confirmed in vitro to be specific for cytomegalovirus antigens. The 87-base-pair reads could not distinguish some IMGT-functional V segments, including TRBV6-2 and TRBV6-3, so those segments were excluded. The study gave a list of 150 to 200 TCR beta chains associated with cytomegalovirus. Compared with equally common non-associated chains, HLA-associated TCR beta chains in a later analysis were more clonally expanded and had lower generation probabilities. The earlier analysis of about 600 of the donors excluded over 15 rarely observed V segments, including chromosome 9 orphons, because counts were too low.

Recombination connected TRBV5-1 to TRBJ2-3; the central 13 bases match TRBD2. The source is a man aged 18-30 years in good health and CMV-seronegative. Source material: PBMCs. In nucleotides, the sequence is TGCGCCAGCAGCCCAACTAGCGGGGGGGCCCGTAGCACAGATACGCAGTATTTT. It is translated as CASSPTSGGARSTDTQYF.